This entry lists 32 T cell receptor beta chains sequenced from one sample in a study of T-cell memory formation after mild COVID-19. TCRdb ran MiXCR on the 5' RACE reads and lists one entry per CDR3 protein. Of around 150,000 distinct CDR3 sequences in the sample, less than 40% were seen once. The specimen was PBMCs or a T cell subset sorted from them (not recorded which). These receptor sequences come from an adult woman who had mild COVID-19 (a few samples of this study predate the infection). Cell type and time point are not known.

The gene calls are TRBV5-5 and TRBJ2-7, with 8 bases lining up with TRBD2. This CDR3 comprises 14 residues. With V trimmed by 1 base and J by 6 bases, 6 bases remained unmatched. Germline CDR1 and CDR2: SGHKS and YYEKEE (reference sequence). CDR3 residues: CASSLTSGLGEQYF. The DNA for the CDR3 is TGTGCCAGCAGCTTGACTAGCGGACTGGGCGAGCAGTACTTC.

CDR3 protein: CASSFSGQPPYGYEQYF. The CDR3 nucleotides are TGCGCCAGCAGCTTCTCCGGACAGCCGCCCTACGGGTACGAGCAGTACTTC. This chain connects TRBV5-1 to TRBJ2-7; TRBD1 might be the D (6 bases). This CDR3 region has 17 residues. Germline V lookup: CDR1 SGHRS, CDR2 YFSETQ. Trimming shortened V by 2 bases and J by 4 bases, and 22 bases separated the two germline ends.

This sequence joins TRBV5-1 and TRBJ1-5; tentatively, D is TRBD1 (5 bases). CDR1 and CDR2 (germline): SGHRS, YFSETQ. CDR3 length: 15 residues. Trimming pared 4 bases from V and 6 bases from J, leaving 17 bases between. The CDR3 nucleotides read TGCGCCAGCAGCCGGGGGGACGGCCTCAGTCAGCCCCAGCATTTT. This encodes CASSRGDGLSQPQHF.

Only a few counts were recorded for this clonotype. The chain uses TRBV20-1 and TRBJ2-3; 9 bases are a match to TRBD2. CDR3 size: 15 residues. Germline V gives CDR1 DFQATT, CDR2 SNEGSKA (reference sequence). Trimming removed 2 bases from V and 5 bases from J; junction bases left unmatched: 8. CDR3 nucleotide sequence: TGCAGTGCTAGACCTTATAGCGGGGGAATAGATACGCAGTATTTT. Translated: CSARPYSGGIDTQYF.

This chain joins TRBV27 and TRBJ2-1, with D possibly TRBD2 on 7 matching bases. Trimming pared 8 bases from V and 4 bases from J, leaving 12 bases between. Germline CDR1 reads MNHEY; CDR2 reads SMNVEV (reference sequence). The CDR3 contains 13 residues. In nucleotides, the CDR3 is TGTGCCAGCTCAGCGGGACATTACAATGAGCAGTTCTTC. This translates into CASSAGHYNEQFF.

This clonotype was observed a handful of times. The chain uses TRBV6-1 and TRBJ1-2; D unclear. The CDR3 has 14 amino acids. The germline V and J ends were trimmed by 3 bases and 2 bases, with 10 bases remaining between them. Germline V CDR1 and CDR2: MNHNS, SASEGT. CDR3 sequence (DNA): TGTGCCAGCAGTGACCGACGGACCAACTATGGCTACACCTTC. As protein: CASSDRRTNYGYTF.

The chain recombines TRBV5-1 with TRBJ2-2; D assignment may be TRBD1 or TRBD2 (5 bases each). This CDR3 spans 14 amino acids. From germline, CDR1 is SGHRS and CDR2 YFSETQ. Deletions cut 5 bases from V and 6 bases from J, with 14 bases between. CDR3 DNA: TGCGCCAGCAGGAGGGGAAACAACGCCGGGGAGCTGTTTTTT. Translating gives CASRRGNNAGELFF.

The chain joins TRBV29-1 to TRBJ2-7, with D possibly matching TRBD2 (6 bases). The CDR3 spans 13 residues. V was shortened by 3 bases and J by 4 bases, with 13 bases between the two germline ends. Germline V gives CDR1 SQVTM, CDR2 ANQGSEA. This CDR3 reads CSVESGAGYEQYF. The CDR3, as DNA: TGCAGCGTTGAGTCCGGGGCGGGGTACGAGCAGTACTTC.

The rearrangement joins TRBV9 to TRBJ1-4; D call uncertain. V was clipped by 0 bases and J by 1 base, with 4 bases between them. The CDR3 has 14 amino acids. Germline CDR1 SGDLS, CDR2 YYNGEE. DNA of the CDR3: TGTGCCAGCAGCGTAGGCCGAACTAATGAAAAACTGTTTTTT. Translating gives CASSVGRTNEKLFF.

This chain connects TRBV20-1 to TRBJ2-3; possibly TRBD1 or TRBD2 for D (6 bases each). Trimming pared 5 bases from V and 4 bases from J, leaving 19 bases between. CDR3 length: 15 amino acids. From germline, CDR1 is DFQATT and CDR2 SNEGSKA (reference sequence). This CDR3 is CSAPNREGGSDTQYF. The CDR3 DNA is TGCAGTGCTCCGAACAGGGAAGGAGGGTCAGATACGCAGTATTTT.

This rearrangement joins TRBV9 to TRBJ1-2; maybe TRBD1 (6 bases). This CDR3 is built from 14 residues. Germline V gene sequence: CDR1 SGDLS, CDR2 YYNGEE. The ends were cut back, 4 bases at V and 5 bases at J, with 15 bases in the middle. CDR3 DNA: TGTGCCAGCAGCCCATCAACAGGGATTTATGGCTACACCTTC. This gives the protein CASSPSTGIYGYTF. Looking up the rest from reference TRBV9 and TRBJ1-2 gives the full variable domain: DSGVTQTPKHLITATGQRVTLRCSPRSGDLSVYWYQQSLDQGLQFLIQYYNGEERAKGNILERFSAQQFPDLHSELNLSSLELGDSALYFCASSPSTGIYGYTFGSGTRLTVV.

This clonotype has only a few counts. The rearrangement uses TRBV6-2 or TRBV6-3 and TRBJ2-4, with 7 nucleotides matching TRBD1. Germline CDR1 and CDR2: MNHEY and SVGEGT. With V trimmed by 2 bases and J by 0 bases, 7 bases remained unmatched. The CDR3 has 17 residues. The CDR3 nucleotides are TGTGCCAGCAGTTACCTACGGGACAGCCTAGCCAAAAACATTCAGTACTTC. Amino acids: CASSYLRDSLAKNIQYF.

This clonotype counts as medium-sized. The V gene is TRBV7-6, the J gene TRBJ2-1; D possibly corresponds to TRBD2 (7 bases). The CDR3 is 14 residues long. V was pared by 1 base and J by 9 bases, with 13 bases between. Germline CDR1 reads SGHVS; CDR2 reads FNYEAQ. The CDR3: CASSLVEGGGEQFF. The CDR3 bases are TGTGCCAGCAGCTTAGTGGAGGGAGGGGGTGAGCAGTTCTTC.

This clonotype occurred a few times. The chain joins TRBV4-2 to TRBJ2-1; no reliable D call. V was cut by 1 base and J by 0 bases, with 7 bases left in between. This CDR3 has 15 amino acids. Germline CDR1 LGHNA, CDR2 YNFKEQ. CDR3 residues: CASSQAGDSYNEQFF. The DNA for the CDR3 is TGTGCCAGCAGCCAAGCAGGAGACTCCTACAATGAGCAGTTCTTC.

The V gene is TRBV4-1, the J gene TRBJ1-5, with a weak D call TRBD1 (5 bases). The germline CDR1 and CDR2 sequences are MGHRA and YSYEKL. V gave up 4 bases and J gave up 7 bases, with 20 bases separating them. CDR3 length: 16 amino acids. This chain's CDR3 is CASSRTTVGPAQPQHF. CDR3 DNA sequence: TGCGCCAGCAGCCGCACGACGGTGGGACCCGCCCAGCCCCAGCATTTT.

This clonotype has only a few counts. The gene calls are TRBV3-1 and TRBJ2-1; 11 bases are a match to TRBD2. V trimming: 4 bases; J trimming: 6 bases; junction bases outside the gene matches: 5. The germline gives CDR1 LGHDT, CDR2 YNNKEL (reference sequence). The CDR3 has 15 residues. The CDR3 coding sequence is TGTGCCAGCAGCCCCTGGGGGACTAGCGGCAATGAGCAGTTCTTC. It is translated as CASSPWGTSGNEQFF.

The V and J genes are TRBV5-1 and TRBJ2-7, with D uncertain. Germline lookup yields CDR1 SGHRS and CDR2 YFSETQ. The CDR3 spans 14 residues. Trimming stripped 0 bases from V and 3 bases from J, with 10 bases between. The chain's CDR3 is CASSLADPGYEQYF. CDR3 coding DNA: TGCGCCAGCAGCTTGGCCGATCCGGGCTACGAGCAGTACTTC. The full variable domain, rest sourced from reference TRBV5-1 and TRBJ2-7, is KAGVTQTPRYLIKTRGQQVTLSCSPISGHRSVSWYQQTPGQGLQFLFEYFSETQRNKGNFPGRFSGRQFSNSRSEMNVSTLELGDSALYLCASSLADPGYEQYFGPGTRLTVT.

The sample holds a few counts of this clonotype. V gene TRBV20-1 combines with J gene TRBJ2-1; tentative D call: TRBD2 (6 bases). Trimming pared 5 bases from V and 8 bases from J, leaving 19 bases between. This CDR3 has 14 amino acids. Germline CDR1 reads DFQATT; CDR2 reads SNEGSKA (reference sequence). CDR3 coding DNA: TGCAGTGCTTACCGGGACTCAAACTCCCATGAGCAGTTCTTC. It is translated as CSAYRDSNSHEQFF.

This clonotype has just a few counts. The J gene is TRBJ1-2, the V gene TRBV5-1, with D unclear. The ends were cut back, 0 bases at V and 4 bases at J, with 10 bases in the middle. This CDR3 has 14 amino acids. Germline V CDR1 and CDR2: SGHRS, YFSETQ. CDR3 in amino acids: CASSLAPGIYGYTF. CDR3 DNA: TGCGCCAGCAGCTTGGCTCCGGGAATCTATGGCTACACCTTC.

V and J are TRBV12-3 or TRBV12-4 and TRBJ1-4; 9 nucleotides align to TRBD1. This CDR3 comprises 14 residues. V lost 6 bases, J lost 5 bases, and 4 bases stayed unmatched. CDR3 in amino acids: CASRKTGGNEKLFF. CDR3 bases: TGTGCCAGCAGGAAGACAGGGGGAAATGAAAAACTGTTTTTT.

The J gene is TRBJ2-3, the V gene TRBV24-1; D is undetermined. Germline V gives CDR1 KGHDR, CDR2 SFDVKD. The germline V and J ends were trimmed by 2 bases and 2 bases, with 10 bases remaining between them. This CDR3 is built from 15 residues. The CDR3 coding sequence is TGTGCCACCAGTGATTGGGTGGGAACCACAGATACGCAGTATTTT. It yields the protein CATSDWVGTTDTQYF.

This clonotype occurred many times. This chain uses TRBV5-1 with TRBJ2-5; 7 bases align to TRBD1. V was clipped by 5 bases and J by 1 base; unmatched bases: 14. The CDR3 is 17 residues long. In germline, CDR1 is SGHRS, CDR2 YFSETQ. CDR3 protein: CASSAGPETGPQETQYF. Written as DNA, the CDR3 is TGCGCCAGCAGTGCGGGTCCAGAGACAGGGCCCCAAGAGACCCAGTACTTC.

This chain joins TRBV7-9 and TRBJ1-2; D is undetermined. CDR1 and CDR2 (germline): SEHNR, FQNEAQ (reference sequence). V was cut by 7 bases and J by 5 bases, with 14 bases left in between. CDR3 length: 13 amino acids. CDR3 nucleotides: TGTGCCAGCACCCCGGACCGTGGGTATGGCTACACCTTC. It codes for CASTPDRGYGYTF.

The chain joins TRBV30 to TRBJ2-3, with D hard to call. The CDR3 is made up of 13 amino acids. V was clipped by 2 bases and J by 2 bases, with 8 bases between them. CDR1 is GTSNPN and CDR2 is SVGIG in the germline V gene (reference sequence). In DNA form, the CDR3 reads TGTGCCTGGAGTTCTGGGATCACAGATACGCAGTATTTT. Translated: CAWSSGITDTQYF.

This clonotype was observed a few times. V usage is TRBV12-3 or TRBV12-4 and J usage is TRBJ2-2, with TRBD1 matching over 10 bases. V trimming: 6 bases; J trimming: 8 bases; junction bases outside the gene matches: 6. The CDR3 has 14 amino acids. DNA for the CDR3: TGTGCCAGCAGCCGCCGGGACAGGGGTGGGGAGCTGTTTTTT. Encoded protein: CASSRRDRGGELFF.

The chain is built from TRBV5-1 and TRBJ2-3; no firm D call. This CDR3 region has 12 residues. Germline V gene sequence: CDR1 SGHRS, CDR2 YFSETQ. V was pared by 4 bases and J by 4 bases, with 7 bases between. CDR3 DNA sequence: TGCGCCAGCAGCCCCCCCGCAGATACGCAGTATTTT. Its protein is CASSPPADTQYF.

V usage is TRBV10-3 and J usage is TRBJ2-7; no firm D call. CDR1 and CDR2 (germline): ENHRY, SYGVKD. V was clipped by 8 bases and J by 3 bases, with 11 bases between them. The CDR3 is 12 amino acids. CDR3 region: CAIRDIGYEQYF. The DNA for the CDR3 is TGTGCCATCCGAGACATCGGCTACGAGCAGTACTTC.

The rearrangement links TRBV12-3 or TRBV12-4 to TRBJ2-1; tentatively, D is TRBD2 (7 bases). This CDR3 has 13 residues. Trimming left V 3 bases short and J 8 bases short, with 11 bases between. In DNA, the CDR3 is TGTGCCAGCAGTTTGTCGGGGGGCGATGAGCAGTTCTTC. It encodes CASSLSGGDEQFF.

The chain couples TRBV27 to TRBJ2-7; TRBD2 might be the D (6 bases). The CDR3 sequence is 16 residues long. V gave up 6 bases and J gave up 6 bases, with 24 bases separating them. Looked up from germline, CDR1 is MNHEY and CDR2 is SMNVEV (reference sequence). CDR3 region: CASRLAPTGTNVEQYF. The CDR3 bases are TGTGCCAGCAGACTAGCCCCGACGGGGACGAACGTCGAGCAGTACTTC.

The chain employs TRBV2 and TRBJ2-2; D may match TRBD1 or TRBD2 (5 bases each). Germline loops: CDR1 SNHLY, CDR2 FYNNEI. Trimming pared 7 bases from V and 4 bases from J, leaving 13 bases between. The CDR3 spans 14 residues. The CDR3 nucleotides are TGTGCCAGCAAGGAGGACACTTCCACCGGGGAGCTGTTTTTT. Translated: CASKEDTSTGELFF.

This chain joins TRBV7-9 and TRBJ2-7, with D tentatively TRBD1 (5 bases). Germline values: CDR1 SEHNR, CDR2 FQNEAQ (reference sequence). The ends were cut back, 0 bases at V and 6 bases at J, with 6 bases in the middle. This CDR3 has 12 residues. CDR3 residues: CASSLAQGEQYF. The CDR3 region has the DNA TGTGCCAGCAGCTTAGCGCAGGGCGAGCAGTACTTC. The whole variable domain, filled in from reference TRBV7-9 and TRBJ2-7, reads DTGVSQNPRHKITKRGQNVTFRCDPISEHNRLYWYRQTLGQGPEFLTYFQNEAQLEKSRLLSDRFSAERPKGSFSTLEIQRTEQGDSAMYLCASSLAQGEQYFGPGTRLTVT.

This clonotype was detected only a few times. The chain has TRBV4-1 and TRBJ1-2; no definite D call. Germline V gives CDR1 MGHRA, CDR2 YSYEKL. The CDR3 has 12 residues. CDR3 nucleotides: TGCGCGAGCGGGCAGCCAAACTATGGCTACACCTTC. It yields the protein CASGQPNYGYTF.